The T cell receptor beta chain described here comes from a study of radiation and T cells in renal cell carcinoma. Study-level findings and limits: Top tumor clonotypes rose in blood 2 weeks post-radiation, then contracted.

The germline CDR1 and CDR2 sequences are SGHDT and YYEEEE. V was clipped by 0 bases and J by 5 bases, with 18 bases between them. The CDR3 runs to 16 residues. About this clone itself: What it binds is unknown.

Time point here: blood 4 weeks post-SBRT, at nephrectomy. Indicated treatment: 15 Gy SBRT to primary tumor, nephrectomy 4 weeks later. Clear cell pathology was present in this patient's renal cell carcinoma. Generated by immunoSEQ multiplex PCR, the TCRdb table keeps only in-frame clones and is missing some. The sample shows about 78,000 clones, 89% of them seen only once. The chain joins TRBV5-6 to TRBJ2-7; possibly TRBD2 for D (6 bases). The receptor's source is a woman aged 70-85 years with renal cell carcinoma. Source: blood, taken from a patient whose treatment included radiotherapy and nephrectomy. CDR3 in DNA: TGTGCCAGCAGCTTGGCCTTCGGCAGGGCGGGAAACGAGCAGTACTTC. This encodes CASSLAFGRAGNEQYF.